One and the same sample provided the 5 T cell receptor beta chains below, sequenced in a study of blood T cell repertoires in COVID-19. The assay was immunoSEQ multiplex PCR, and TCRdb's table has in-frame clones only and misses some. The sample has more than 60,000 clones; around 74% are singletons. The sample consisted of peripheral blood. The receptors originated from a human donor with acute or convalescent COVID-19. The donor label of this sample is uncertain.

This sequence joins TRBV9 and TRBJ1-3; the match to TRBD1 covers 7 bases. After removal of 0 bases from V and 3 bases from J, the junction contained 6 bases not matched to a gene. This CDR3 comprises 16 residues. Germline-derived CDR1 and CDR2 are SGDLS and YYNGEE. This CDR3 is CASSVDEGAGGNTIYF. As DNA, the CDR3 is TGTGCCAGCAGCGTAGATGAGGGGGCAGGTGGAAACACCATATATTTT.

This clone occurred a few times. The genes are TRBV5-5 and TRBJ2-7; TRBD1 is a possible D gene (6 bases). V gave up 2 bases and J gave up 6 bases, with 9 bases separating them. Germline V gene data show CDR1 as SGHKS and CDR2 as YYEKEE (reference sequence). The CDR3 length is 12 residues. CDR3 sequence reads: CASSLQGSEQYF. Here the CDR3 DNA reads TGTGCCAGCAGCTTACAGGGAAGCGAGCAGTACTTC.

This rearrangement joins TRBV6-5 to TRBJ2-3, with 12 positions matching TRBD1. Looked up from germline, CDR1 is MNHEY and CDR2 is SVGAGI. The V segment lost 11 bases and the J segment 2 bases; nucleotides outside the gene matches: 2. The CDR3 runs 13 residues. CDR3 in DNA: TGTGCCGGGACAGGGGGCCCCACAGATACGCAGTATTTT. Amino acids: CAGTGGPTDTQYF.

CDR3 nucleotide sequence: TGTGCCAGCAGCTTGGGGGCAGGGCGAGGCTACACCTTC. As protein: CASSLGAGRGYTF. V gene TRBV5-6 combines with J gene TRBJ1-2, with D possibly being TRBD1 (5 bases). Trimming shortened V by 0 bases and J by 8 bases, and 11 bases separated the two germline ends. CDR1 SGHDT and CDR2 YYEEEE come from the germline V gene. The CDR3 is made up of 13 amino acids.

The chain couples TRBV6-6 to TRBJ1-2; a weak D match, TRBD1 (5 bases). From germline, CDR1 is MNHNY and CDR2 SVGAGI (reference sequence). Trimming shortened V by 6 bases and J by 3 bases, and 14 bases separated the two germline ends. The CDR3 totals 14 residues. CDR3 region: CASRGSGRDYGYTF. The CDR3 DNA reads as TGTGCCAGCAGAGGTTCGGGCAGGGACTATGGCTACACCTTC.